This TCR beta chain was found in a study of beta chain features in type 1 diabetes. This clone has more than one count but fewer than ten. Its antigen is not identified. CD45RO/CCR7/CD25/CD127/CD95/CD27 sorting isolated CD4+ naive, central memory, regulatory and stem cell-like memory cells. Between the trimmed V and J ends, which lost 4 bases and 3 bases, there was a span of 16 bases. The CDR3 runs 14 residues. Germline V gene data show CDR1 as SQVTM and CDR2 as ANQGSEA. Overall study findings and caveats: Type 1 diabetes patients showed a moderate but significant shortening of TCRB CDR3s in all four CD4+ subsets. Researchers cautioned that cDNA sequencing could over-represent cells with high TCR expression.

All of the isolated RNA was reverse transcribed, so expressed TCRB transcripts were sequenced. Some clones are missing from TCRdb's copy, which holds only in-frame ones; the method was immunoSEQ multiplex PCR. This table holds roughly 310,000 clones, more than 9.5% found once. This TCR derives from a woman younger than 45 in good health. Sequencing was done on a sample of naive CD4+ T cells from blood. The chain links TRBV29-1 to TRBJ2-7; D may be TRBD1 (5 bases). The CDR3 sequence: CSVGRAGLNYEQYF. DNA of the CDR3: TGCAGCGTTGGTAGGGCAGGGTTAAACTACGAGCAGTACTTC.